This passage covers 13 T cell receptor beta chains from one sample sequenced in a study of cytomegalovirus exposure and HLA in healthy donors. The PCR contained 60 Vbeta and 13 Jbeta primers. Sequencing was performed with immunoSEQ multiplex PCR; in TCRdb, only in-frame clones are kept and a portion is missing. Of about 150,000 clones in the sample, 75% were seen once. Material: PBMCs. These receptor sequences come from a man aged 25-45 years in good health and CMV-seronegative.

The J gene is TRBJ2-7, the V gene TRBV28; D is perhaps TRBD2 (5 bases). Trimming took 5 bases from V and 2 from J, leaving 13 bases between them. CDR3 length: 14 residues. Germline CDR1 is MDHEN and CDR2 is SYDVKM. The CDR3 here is CASSTGLVPYEQYF. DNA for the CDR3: TGTGCCAGCAGTACCGGACTGGTTCCCTACGAGCAGTACTTC.

The CDR3 spells CASSLREISLGEAFF. The DNA of the CDR3 is TGTGCCAGCAGCTTAAGGGAGATCAGTCTTGGTGAAGCTTTCTTT. The chain has TRBV7-6 and TRBJ1-1; no definite D call. This CDR3 spans 15 amino acids. V was trimmed by 2 bases and J by 7 bases, leaving 17 bases between them. In germline, CDR1 is SGHVS, CDR2 FNYEAQ.

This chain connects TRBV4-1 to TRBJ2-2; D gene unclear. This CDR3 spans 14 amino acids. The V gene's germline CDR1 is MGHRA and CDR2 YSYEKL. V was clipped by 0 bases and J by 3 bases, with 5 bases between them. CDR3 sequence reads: CASSQESDTGELFF. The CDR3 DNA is TGCGCCAGCAGCCAAGAGAGTGACACCGGGGAGCTGTTTTTT.

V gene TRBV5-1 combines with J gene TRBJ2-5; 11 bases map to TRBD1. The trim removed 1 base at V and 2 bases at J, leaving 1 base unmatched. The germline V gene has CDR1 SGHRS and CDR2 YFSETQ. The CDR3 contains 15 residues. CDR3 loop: CASSLRDRGQETQYF. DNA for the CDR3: TGCGCCAGCAGCTTGCGGGACAGGGGGCAAGAGACCCAGTACTTC. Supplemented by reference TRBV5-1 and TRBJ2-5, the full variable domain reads KAGVTQTPRYLIKTRGQQVTLSCSPISGHRSVSWYQQTPGQGLQFLFEYFSETQRNKGNFPGRFSGRQFSNSRSEMNVSTLELGDSALYLCASSLRDRGQETQYFGPGTRLLVL.

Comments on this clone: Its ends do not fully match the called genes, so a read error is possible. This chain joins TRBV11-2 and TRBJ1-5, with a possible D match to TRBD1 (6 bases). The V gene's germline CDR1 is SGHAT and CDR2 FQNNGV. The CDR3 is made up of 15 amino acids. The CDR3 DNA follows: TGTGCCAGCAGGTTAGATCAGGGGAGCAATCAGCCCCAGCATTTT. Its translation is CASRLDQGSNQPQHF.

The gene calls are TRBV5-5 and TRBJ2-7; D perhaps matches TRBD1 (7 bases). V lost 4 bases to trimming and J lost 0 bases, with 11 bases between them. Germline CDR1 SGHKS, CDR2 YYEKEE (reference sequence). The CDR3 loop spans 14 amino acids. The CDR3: CASSPGGSSYEQYF. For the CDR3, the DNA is TGTGCCAGCAGCCCAGGGGGGAGCTCCTACGAGCAGTACTTC. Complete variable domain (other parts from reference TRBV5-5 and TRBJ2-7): DAGVTQSPTHLIKTRGQQVTLRCSPISGHKSVSWYQQVLGQGPQFIFQYYEKEERGRGNFPDRFSARQFPNYSSELNVNALLLGDSALYLCASSPGGSSYEQYFGPGTRLTVT.

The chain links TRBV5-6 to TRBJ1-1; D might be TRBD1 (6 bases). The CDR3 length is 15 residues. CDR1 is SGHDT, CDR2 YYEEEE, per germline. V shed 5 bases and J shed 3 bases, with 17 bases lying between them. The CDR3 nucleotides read TGTGCCAGCAGTTCTGGGGGGGCTTCGGACACTGAAGCTTTCTTT. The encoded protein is CASSSGGASDTEAFF.

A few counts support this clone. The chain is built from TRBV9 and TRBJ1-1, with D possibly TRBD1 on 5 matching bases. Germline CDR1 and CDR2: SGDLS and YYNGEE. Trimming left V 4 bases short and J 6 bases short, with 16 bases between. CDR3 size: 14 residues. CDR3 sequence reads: CASSPRGGSAEAFF. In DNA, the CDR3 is TGTGCCAGCAGCCCCCGGGGGGGATCGGCTGAAGCTTTCTTT.

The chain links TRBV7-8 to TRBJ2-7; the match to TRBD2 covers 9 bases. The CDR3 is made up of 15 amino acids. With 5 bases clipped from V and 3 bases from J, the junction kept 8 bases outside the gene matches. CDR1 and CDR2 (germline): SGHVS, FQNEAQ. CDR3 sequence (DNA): TGTGCCAGCAGCACGAAGCGGGAGGCCCTCTACGAGCAGTACTTC. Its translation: CASSTKREALYEQYF. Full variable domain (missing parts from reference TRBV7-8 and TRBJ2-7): GAGVSQSPRYKVAKRGQDVALRCDPISGHVSLFWYQQALGQGPEFLTYFQNEAQLDKSGLPSDRFFAERPEGSVSTLKIQRTQQEDSAVYLCASSTKREALYEQYFGPGTRLTVT.

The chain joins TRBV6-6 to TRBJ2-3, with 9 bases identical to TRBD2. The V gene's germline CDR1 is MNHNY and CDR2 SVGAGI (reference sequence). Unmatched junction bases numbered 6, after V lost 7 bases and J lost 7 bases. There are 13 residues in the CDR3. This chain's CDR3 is CASNLAGPNTQYF. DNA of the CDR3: TGTGCCAGCAACCTAGCGGGGCCAAATACGCAGTATTTT.

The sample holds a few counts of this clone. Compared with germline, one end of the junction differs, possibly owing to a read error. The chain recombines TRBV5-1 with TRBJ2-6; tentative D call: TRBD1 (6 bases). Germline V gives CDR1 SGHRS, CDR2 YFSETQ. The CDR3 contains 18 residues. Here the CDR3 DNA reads TGCGCCAGCAGCTCCCTGGGCAGGGGCTACTCTGGGGCCAACGGCCTGACTTTC. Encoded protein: CASSSLGRGYSGANGLTF.

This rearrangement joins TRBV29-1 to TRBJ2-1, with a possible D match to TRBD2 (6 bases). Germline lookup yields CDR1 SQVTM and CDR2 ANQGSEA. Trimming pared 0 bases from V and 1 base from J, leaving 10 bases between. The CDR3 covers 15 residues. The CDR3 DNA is TGCAGCGTTGAAGATCTGGAGGGATCCTACAATGAGCAGTTCTTC. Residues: CSVEDLEGSYNEQFF.

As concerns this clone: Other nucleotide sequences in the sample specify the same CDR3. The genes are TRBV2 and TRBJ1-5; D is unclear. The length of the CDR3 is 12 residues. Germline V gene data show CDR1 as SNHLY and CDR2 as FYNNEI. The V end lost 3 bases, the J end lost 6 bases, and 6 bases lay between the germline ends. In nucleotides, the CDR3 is TGTGCCAGCAGTGACTCGGGTCAGCCCCAGCATTTT. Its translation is CASSDSGQPQHF.